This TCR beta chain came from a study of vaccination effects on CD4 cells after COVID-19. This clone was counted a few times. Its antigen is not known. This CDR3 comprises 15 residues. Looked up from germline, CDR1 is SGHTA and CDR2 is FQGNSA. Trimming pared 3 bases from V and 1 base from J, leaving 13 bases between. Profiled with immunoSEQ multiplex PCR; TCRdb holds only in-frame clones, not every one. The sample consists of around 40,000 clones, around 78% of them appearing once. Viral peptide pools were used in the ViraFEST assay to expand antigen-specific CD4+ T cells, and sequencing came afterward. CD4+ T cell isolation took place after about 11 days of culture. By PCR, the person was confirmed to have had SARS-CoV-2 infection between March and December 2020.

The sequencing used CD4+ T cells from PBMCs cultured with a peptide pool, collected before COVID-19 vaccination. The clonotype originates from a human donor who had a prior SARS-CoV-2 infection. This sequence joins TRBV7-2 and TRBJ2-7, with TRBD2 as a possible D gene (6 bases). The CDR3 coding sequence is TGTGCCAGCAGCTTGTGGCTAGCGTCTTCCTACGAGCAGTACTTC. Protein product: CASSLWLASSYEQYF. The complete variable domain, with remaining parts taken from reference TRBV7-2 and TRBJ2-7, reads GAGVSQSPSNKVTEKGKDVELRCDPISGHTALYWYRQSLGQGLEFLIYFQGNSAPDKSGLPSDRFSAERTGGSVSTLTIQRTQQEDSAVYLCASSLWLASSYEQYFGPGTRLTVT.